Listed here are 31 T cell receptor beta chains from one sample, sequenced in a study of control samples from healthy donors and cancer patients. The method was immunoSEQ multiplex PCR; TCRdb's version includes in-frame clones alone and lacks a portion of them. The sample shows some 150,000 clones, 96% of them seen only once. The sample consisted of blood. These receptor sequences come from a woman in her 30s in good health.

V is TRBV19 and J is TRBJ2-3; 8 bases match TRBD2. The CDR3 sequence is 16 residues long. From germline, CDR1 is LNHDA and CDR2 SQIVND (reference sequence). J lost 7 bases, V lost 6 bases, and 15 bases had no gene match. This CDR3 reads CASREPGGAAGNTQYF. The CDR3 DNA is TGTGCCAGTAGAGAACCGGGGGGGGCCGCGGGGAATACGCAGTATTTT.

This chain connects TRBV28 to TRBJ2-3; 8 nucleotides agree with TRBD1. CDR3 size: 15 residues. Germline V gives CDR1 MDHEN, CDR2 SYDVKM. After removal of 6 bases from V and 4 bases from J, the junction contained 9 bases not matched to a gene. As DNA, the CDR3 is TGTGCCAGCAGCTCTCTACAGGGGGGAGCAGATACGCAGTATTTT. Protein product: CASSSLQGGADTQYF.

J is TRBJ2-3 and V is TRBV2; 9 bases match TRBD2. Trimming took 7 bases from V and 0 from J; bases not matched to a gene: 8. Germline CDR1 is SNHLY and CDR2 is FYNNEI. The CDR3 is made up of 16 amino acids. The DNA for the CDR3 is TGTGCCAGCATGCGGGGGGGGCAGACTAGCACAGATACGCAGTATTTT. This sequence encodes CASMRGGQTSTDTQYF.

Points on this clone: The same CDR3 is also encoded by other DNA sequences in this sample. The chain recombines TRBV14 with TRBJ1-1, with D possibly matching TRBD1 (6 bases). The CDR3 is 14 amino acids. Trimming shortened V by 4 bases and J by 2 bases, and 11 bases separated the two germline ends. Per germline, CDR1 SGHDN and CDR2 FVKESK. This chain's CDR3 is CASSPRGANTEAFF. For the CDR3, the DNA is TGTGCCAGCAGCCCCCGGGGGGCTAACACTGAAGCTTTCTTT.

The chain carries TRBV6-5 and TRBJ1-6; D gene uncertain. CDR1 and CDR2 from the germline V gene are MNHEY and SVGAGI. V gave up 2 bases and J gave up 5 bases, with 10 bases separating them. The CDR3 spans 15 residues. The CDR3 is CASSYDWANNSPLHF. The DNA of the CDR3 is TGTGCCAGCAGTTACGACTGGGCAAATAATTCACCCCTCCACTTT.

For the CDR3, the DNA is TGTGCCAGTAATTCTAATTCACCCCTCCACTTT. The encoded protein is CASNSNSPLHF. The rearrangement uses TRBV19 and TRBJ1-6; D gene unclear. V lost 7 bases, J lost 6 bases, and 4 bases lay in between. Germline V gene sequence: CDR1 LNHDA, CDR2 SQIVND (reference sequence). The CDR3 consists of 11 residues.

The rearrangement joins TRBV12-3 or TRBV12-4 to TRBJ1-5; D unresolved. The CDR3 runs to 12 residues. V was pared by 7 bases and J by 0 bases, with 4 bases between. CDR3 amino acids: CASTDSNQPQHF. The CDR3 DNA reads TGTGCCAGCACGGATAGCAATCAGCCCCAGCATTTT.

The chain uses TRBV27 and TRBJ2-5; 11 bases match TRBD2. The CDR3 covers 17 residues. CDR1 and CDR2 from the germline V gene are MNHEY and SMNVEV (reference sequence). With V trimmed by 5 bases and J by 5 bases, 13 bases remained unmatched. This CDR3 reads CASSPTSGGGFYETQYF. DNA for the CDR3: TGTGCCAGCAGTCCAACTAGCGGGGGAGGTTTTTACGAGACCCAGTACTTC.

CDR3 DNA: TGTGCCAGCACCCTTCGGGGGGTCGTCACTGAAGCTTTCTTT. As protein: CASTLRGVVTEAFF. The V gene is TRBV6-5, the J gene TRBJ1-1; TRBD1 might be the D (5 bases). Trimming removed 7 bases at V and 4 bases at J, with 16 bases between. CDR3 length: 14 residues. From germline, CDR1 is MNHEY and CDR2 SVGAGI.

The CDR3 spells CASSQDVTGYEKLFF. Here the CDR3 DNA reads TGTGCCAGCAGCCAAGATGTGACAGGGTATGAAAAACTGTTTTTT. V and J are TRBV3-1 (or the pseudogene TRBV3-2) and TRBJ1-4; 7 nucleotides agree with TRBD1. Trimming took 0 bases from V and 6 from J; bases not matched to a gene: 4. This CDR3 region has 15 residues. CDR1 and CDR2 from the germline V gene are LGHDT and YNNKEL (reference sequence).

This clone showed up just once. This chain links TRBV9 with TRBJ2-7; D is unclear. The germline CDR1 and CDR2 sequences are SGDLS and YYNGEE. CDR3 length: 13 residues. The V end was cut by 4 bases, the J end by 6 bases, with 14 bases between. The CDR3: CASSKDTIGEQYF. CDR3 bases: TGTGCCAGCAGCAAAGACACCATCGGCGAGCAGTACTTC.

V gene TRBV11-2 combines with J gene TRBJ2-7; 7 bases line up with TRBD1. The V gene's germline CDR1 is SGHAT and CDR2 FQNNGV. V trimming: 1 base; J trimming: 4 bases; junction bases outside the gene matches: 7. CDR3 length: 15 residues. CDR3 sequence: CASSLGSGGSYEQYF. DNA for the CDR3: TGTGCCAGCAGCTTAGGGTCAGGGGGTAGTTACGAGCAGTACTTC.

The V call is TRBV25-1, the J call TRBJ2-2; D gene ambiguous. Germline CDR1 reads MGHDK; CDR2 reads SYGVNS. The V end was cut by 0 bases, the J end by 3 bases, with 5 bases between. There are 14 residues in the CDR3. The CDR3 reads CASSEYTDTGELFF. CDR3 sequence (DNA): TGTGCCAGCAGTGAATATACGGACACCGGGGAGCTGTTTTTT.

J is TRBJ2-3 and V is TRBV7-9; tentatively, D is TRBD1 (6 bases). Germline CDR1 reads SEHNR; CDR2 reads FQNEAQ (reference sequence). The V gene lost 4 bases and the J gene lost 8 bases, with 13 bases spanning the gap. The CDR3 totals 13 residues. The CDR3 loop reads CASSSTTGATQYF. CDR3 sequence (DNA): TGTGCCAGCAGCTCAACGACAGGCGCTACGCAGTATTTT.

The chain uses TRBV5-4 and TRBJ2-7; D is undetermined. The V end was cut by 3 bases, the J end by 2 bases, with 12 bases between. CDR1 and CDR2 from the germline V gene are SGHNT and YYREEE (reference sequence). This CDR3 comprises 14 residues. CDR3 region: CASSSPIQPYEQYF. CDR3 DNA sequence: TGTGCCAGCAGCTCACCGATCCAGCCCTACGAGCAGTACTTC.

CDR3 loop: CASSFFPPGQVYGYTF. The CDR3 bases are TGCGCCAGCAGCTTCTTCCCCCCGGGACAGGTCTATGGCTACACCTTC. V and J are TRBV5-1 and TRBJ1-2; 8 bases map to TRBD1. The length of the CDR3 is 16 residues. Germline values: CDR1 SGHRS, CDR2 YFSETQ. Trimming cost V 2 bases and J 4 bases; bases outside gene matches: 10.

The rearrangement joins TRBV10-3 to TRBJ2-3; D gene unclear. The CDR3 consists of 14 residues. Between the trimmed V and J ends, which lost 2 bases and 2 bases, there was a span of 8 bases. Per germline, CDR1 ENHRY and CDR2 SYGVKD. The CDR3 nucleotides are TGTGCCATCAGTGAGGCCGACTCCACAGATACGCAGTATTTT. It encodes CAISEADSTDTQYF.

This clone turned up a few times. The gene calls are TRBV6-5 and TRBJ2-7; 9 nucleotides line up with TRBD2. This CDR3 contains 16 residues. CDR1 and CDR2 from the germline V gene are MNHEY and SVGAGI. V shed 1 base, J shed 3 bases, and the junction held 7 bases outside the gene matches. The CDR3 DNA reads TGTGCCAGCAGTTACTTGATTAGCGGGAGATACTACGAGCAGTACTTC. This sequence encodes CASSYLISGRYYEQYF.

The chain couples TRBV5-1 to TRBJ2-3, with a weak D call TRBD2 (5 bases). V lost 2 bases and J lost 1, with 17 bases in between. The CDR3 length is 17 residues. The germline gives CDR1 SGHRS, CDR2 YFSETQ. This chain's CDR3 is CASSLPLGSRGTDTQYF. The CDR3 DNA reads as TGCGCCAGCAGCTTACCCCTTGGGAGCCGGGGCACAGATACGCAGTATTTT.

The V gene is TRBV12-3 or TRBV12-4, the J gene TRBJ1-3; D is ambiguous. The CDR3 covers 12 residues. V was cut by 3 bases and J by 8 bases, with 8 bases left in between. CDR3 residues: CASSFQVDTIYF. The CDR3 DNA is TGTGCCAGCAGTTTCCAGGTGGACACCATATATTTT.

For this clone: Compared with germline, one end of the junction differs, possibly owing to a read error. The V gene is TRBV12-3 or TRBV12-4, the J gene TRBJ2-7; D is unclear. This CDR3 spans 12 amino acids. CDR3 loop: CASSLANRFIHF. The CDR3 DNA follows: TGTGCCAGCAGTTTAGCGAATAGGTTCATCCACTTC.

The chain uses TRBV4-2 and TRBJ1-1; TRBD1 matches at 12 bases. Trimming removed 1 base from V and 5 bases from J; junction bases left unmatched: 11. Germline V CDR1 and CDR2: LGHNA, YNFKEQ. The CDR3 runs to 18 residues. The CDR3 region has the DNA TGTGCCAGCAGCCAAGGATCGGGACAGGGGGCAGGATTGACTGAAGCTTTCTTT. Protein sequence: CASSQGSGQGAGLTEAFF.

V is TRBV19 and J is TRBJ2-7, with D perhaps TRBD1 or TRBD2 (7 bases each). This CDR3 is built from 15 residues. Germline lookup yields CDR1 LNHDA and CDR2 SQIVND (reference sequence). Trimming removed 6 bases at V and 1 base at J, with 16 bases between. The CDR3 region has the DNA TGTGCCAGTAGGCTACAGGGGAGGGGGTCCTACGAGCAGTACTTC. This gives the protein CASRLQGRGSYEQYF.

J is TRBJ2-5 and V is TRBV6-4; unclear D gene. The CDR3 is 13 amino acids. V was shortened by 5 bases and J by 1 base, with 8 bases between the two germline ends. CDR1 and CDR2 from the germline V gene are MRHNA and SNTAGT. The CDR3: CASSKNSQETQYF. As DNA, the CDR3 is TGTGCCAGCAGTAAGAACAGCCAAGAGACCCAGTACTTC.

The gene calls are TRBV9 and TRBJ2-2; D tentatively reads TRBD1 or TRBD2 (5 bases each). Germline lookup yields CDR1 SGDLS and CDR2 YYNGEE. The V and J ends lost 1 base and 8 bases respectively, with 12 bases between them. The CDR3 length is 14 residues. This CDR3 is CASSVQGGLGELFF. The DNA for the CDR3 is TGTGCCAGCAGCGTACAGGGTGGACTGGGGGAGCTGTTTTTT.

The chain uses TRBV28 and TRBJ2-7; 7 bases map to TRBD1. The CDR3 is 14 amino acids. Germline trimming cut 6 bases from V and 2 bases from J; bases unmatched to any gene: 7. Germline lookup yields CDR1 MDHEN and CDR2 SYDVKM. CDR3 sequence: CASSPQGLTYEQYF. In DNA form, the CDR3 reads TGTGCCAGCAGCCCACAGGGGTTAACCTACGAGCAGTACTTC.

V usage is TRBV10-3 and J usage is TRBJ1-1, with 8 bases aligning to TRBD1. Trimming at V came to 4 bases and at J to 6 bases, leaving 7 bases not matched to a gene. The CDR3 is 14 residues long. Germline CDR1 and CDR2: ENHRY and SYGVKD. The CDR3 spells CAISGWTGSSEAFF. CDR3 DNA sequence: TGTGCCATCAGTGGGTGGACAGGGTCGTCTGAAGCTTTCTTT.

This clone was detected only once. The chain carries TRBV12-5 and TRBJ2-2; 12 bases map to TRBD1. With 5 bases clipped from V and 6 bases from J, the junction kept 13 bases outside the gene matches. Germline assignment: CDR1 LGHNT and CDR2 FRNRAP. This CDR3 comprises 18 residues. CDR3 sequence (DNA): TGTGCTAGTGGTCGTTTCGGGACAGGGGGCCCTTTTCCCGGGGAGCTGTTTTTT. This sequence encodes CASGRFGTGGPFPGELFF.

This chain connects TRBV11-1 to TRBJ2-1; 8 bases align to TRBD2. Trimming removed 1 base from V and 7 bases from J; junction bases left unmatched: 6. The CDR3 contains 15 residues. Germline lookup yields CDR1 SGHAT and CDR2 FQDESV (reference sequence). Here the CDR3 reads CASSLGTSRTNEQFF. The CDR3 DNA reads TGTGCCAGCAGCTTAGGGACTAGCAGGACTAATGAGCAGTTCTTC.

The chain recombines TRBV28 with TRBJ2-7, with 11 bases identical to TRBD2. Unmatched junction bases numbered 7, after V lost 4 bases and J lost 2 bases. Germline loops: CDR1 MDHEN, CDR2 SYDVKM. The CDR3 has 16 residues. This CDR3 reads CASSSLTSGATYEQYF. CDR3 bases: TGTGCCAGCAGTTCCCTGACTAGCGGGGCGACCTACGAGCAGTACTTC.

This sequence joins TRBV28 and TRBJ2-7; TRBD1 is a possible D gene (6 bases). The germline V and J ends were trimmed by 4 bases and 3 bases, with 16 bases remaining between them. The germline CDR1 and CDR2 sequences are MDHEN and SYDVKM. The CDR3 runs 15 residues. In nucleotides, the CDR3 is TGTGCCAGCAGTTCCAACGACAGGTTGAGCTACGAGCAGTACTTC. As protein: CASSSNDRLSYEQYF.